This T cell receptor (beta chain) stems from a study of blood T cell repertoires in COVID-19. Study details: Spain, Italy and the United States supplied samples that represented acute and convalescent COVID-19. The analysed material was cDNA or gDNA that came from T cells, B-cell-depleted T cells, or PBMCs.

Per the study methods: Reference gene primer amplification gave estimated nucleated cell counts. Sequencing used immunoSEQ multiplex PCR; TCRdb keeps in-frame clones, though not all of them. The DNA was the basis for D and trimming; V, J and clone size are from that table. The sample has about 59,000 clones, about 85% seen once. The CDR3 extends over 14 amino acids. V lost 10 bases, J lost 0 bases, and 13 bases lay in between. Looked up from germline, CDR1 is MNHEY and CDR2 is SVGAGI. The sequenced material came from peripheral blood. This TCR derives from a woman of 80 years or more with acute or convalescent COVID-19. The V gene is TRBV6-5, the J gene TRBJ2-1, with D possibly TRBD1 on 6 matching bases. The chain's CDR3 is CAIIGQLSYNEQFF. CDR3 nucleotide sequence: TGTGCCATCATCGGACAGCTCTCCTACAATGAGCAGTTCTTC.